This T cell receptor beta chain was captured in a study of regulatory T cells in long-lasting Graves disease (dated by TCRdb to the early 2020s). In the study overall: In the newly diagnosed Graves' disease group, patients had been taking antithyroid drugs for less than 3 months. Patients with persistent Graves' disease were compared with patients with newly diagnosed Graves' disease using TCR sequencing and RNA sequencing of peripheral blood. The study was registered as a clinical trial and conducted in China. A total of around 35 samples underwent TCR sequencing, from 13 patients with persistent Graves' disease and roughly 20 patients with newly diagnosed Graves' disease. The paper as a whole reports these results and caveats: Only peripheral blood was studied, because thyroid tissue, the primary lesion, was inaccessible. Persistent Graves' disease patients showed lower TCR Shannon entropy and fewer highly expanded clones than newly diagnosed patients, suggesting clonal expansion. Persistent disease showed preferential use of TRBV28, TRBJ1-2 and TRBJ2-5, whereas newly diagnosed disease favored TRBV20-1 and TRBJ2-1. Sequencing and analysis were restricted to the TCR beta chain. The small sample size was acknowledged by the authors as a limitation that may reduce accuracy. Patients with persistent disease shared more public clonotypes (fewer than 3,000) than newly diagnosed patients did (around 980).

Library generation was performed with multiplex PCR. Reads for this sample came from an Illumina HiSeq 4000. TCR beta libraries were built with iRepertoire HTBI primers and Arm-PCR amplification of CDR3 regions. Gel purification was performed on PCR products prior to sequencing. Per the authors' processing: Gene usage analysis of CDR3 amino acid clonotypes relied on the 55 to 80 TRBV and more than twelve TRBJ segments identified across samples. Filtered high-quality paired reads were merged into contigs using COPE and FqMerger. Contigs were aligned with BLAST to IMGT TRBV, TRBD and TRBJ reference genes, and CDR3 was defined per IMGT. Any clonotype with a frequency above 0.1% was counted as a highly expanded clone. Shannon entropy served as the measure of repertoire diversity, while the Gini coefficient captured V-J evenness. Clonotypes shared by more than one individual were considered public. TCRdb cleaned the public reads at Q25 with fastp, built clones with MiXCR and kept in-frame beta chains. Duplicate CDR3 protein sequences are folded into a single record with the most common DNA and genes. The authors' filters were not applied to this entry. Present in this sample are about 430,000 distinct CDR3 sequences, about 15% of which were seen just once. The top ten constitute roughly 7.7% of the sample.

Sample time point, as interpreted from the label and publication: newly diagnosed GD, antithyroid drugs for less than 3 months. RNA was extracted from PBMCs in TRIzol for both TCR sequencing and RNA sequencing. The diagnosis of Graves' disease followed American Thyroid Association guidelines. Patients were recruited from an endocrinology department in Xi'an, China. Each patient gave approximately 9 milliliters of peripheral blood, collected in an EDTA anticoagulant tube. Ficoll Paque Plus density gradient separation was used to isolate PBMCs, and no further T cell sorting was done. An Agilent 2100 Bioanalyzer and agarose gel were used to check RNA quality, while a NanoDrop 2000 measured RNA concentration. This clonotype showed up many times. Its cognate antigen has yet to be identified. Sequence at one end of the junction differs from germline and may be a read error. CDR1 PRHDT and CDR2 FYEKMQ were looked up in the germline V gene (reference sequence). From its cysteine to its phenylalanine, the CDR3 spans 15 amino acids. The retained sequence is limited to the CDR3, 45 bases, with the frame set at the first base.

The sample was also reused in another study, on T cells in Graves' hyperthyroidism and ophthalmopathy. Taken from the second paper: Graves' hyperthyroidism was defined as stable when no progression to ophthalmopathy occurred over 18 months of follow-up. The hyperthyroidism patients were between 18 and 65 years old and newly diagnosed, with a disease duration of less than 2 months. Patients with uncontrolled infections, other autoimmune diseases, pregnancy or lactation were excluded. Diagnoses were established on the basis of clinical symptoms, serum thyroxine and TRAb, thyroid ultrasound, and orbital computed tomography. The TCR CDR3 was subjected to a first round of RT-PCR using the HTBI primer set and the Qiagen OneStep RT-PCR kit. Most expanded thyroid clonotypes (frequency above 0.001) were also detected in blood, a finding suggesting that blood repertoires may reflect thyroid immune responses. Ophthalmopathy was separated from stable hyperthyroidism by a 13 V-J signature model, with around 88% sensitivity and roughly 81% specificity obtained in cross-validation and 80%/75% obtained in testing. In validation, the model predicted progression to ophthalmopathy with approximately 70% sensitivity and approximately 72% specificity, a median of approximately 6.7 months before onset. To identify distinguishing TCR V-J signatures, a discovery cohort of roughly 100 patients was used, comprising 40 to 45 with Graves' ophthalmopathy and around 57 with stable Graves' hyperthyroidism. Prospective prediction of ophthalmopathy was tested in an independent validation cohort of fewer than 20 hyperthyroidism patients and 17 patients who later progressed to ophthalmopathy. For training and testing, the 80 to 100 patients in the discovery cohort were randomly divided in a 7:3 ratio. In addition, the study compared T-cell repertoires in thyroid tissue and in blood from five or six Graves' hyperthyroidism patients. After blood sampling, hyperthyroidism patients were treated with methimazole at a starting dose of 30 mg daily, and ophthalmopathy patients were treated with high-dose intravenous methylprednisolone. A second multiplex PCR round built the libraries, followed by size selection and purification. The libraries were sequenced on an Illumina HiSeq2000 using paired-end 100 bp reads. SOAPnuke was used to process the raw data, with reads discarded if the reads contained adapters or uncalled bases, had a mean Phred below 15, or lacked an exact constant-primer or identifier match. High-quality paired reads were merged with COPE v1.2.5, and unique nucleotide sequences were defined as clonotypes. MiTCR v1.1 was used to align the clonotypes against IMGT TRBV, TRBD and TRBJ reference segments. Only V-J combinations with frequency above 0.0001, covering about 99% of repertoires, were analysed. A TCS score was defined as the ratio between F50 (clonal expansion) and ExV (chaos), using BLOSUM62-based TCRdist between CDR3 peptides within each V-J. Welch's t-statistics and random forest reduced fewer than 600 V-J features to 13, which were used in a naive Bayes classifier (R e1071). No statistical method was used to set the sample size in advance, and investigators knew the group allocation. The paper reports TCR Vbeta CDR3 sequencing of some 140 peripheral blood samples: approximately 41 ophthalmopathy, under 80 hyperthyroidism and 17 progressor patients.

Sequenced here: peripheral blood mononuclear cells (PBMCs), sampled at new diagnosis, from a patient treated with antithyroid drugs. This clonotype was obtained from a woman in her thirties or forties with Graves disease. Donor details come from another sample of the same person, matched by shared clones. Recombination joined TRBV13 with TRBJ1-5, with TRBD1 tentatively as D gene (6 bases match). The CDR3 protein: CASSLDSIGNQPQHF. The DNA is TGCGCCAGCAGCTTGGACAGTATTGGCAATCAGCCCCAGCATTTT. Supplemented by the reference TRBV13 and TRBJ1-5 proteins around the CDR3, the complete variable domain is AAGVIQSPRHLIKEKRETATLKCYPIPRHDTVYWYQQGPGQDPQFLISFYEKMQSDKGSIPDRFSAQQFSDYHSELNMSSLELGDSALYFCASSLDSIGNQPQHFGDGTRLSIL.